These 12 T cell receptor beta chains originate from one sample sequenced in a study of blood T cell repertoires in COVID-19. Profiling relied on immunoSEQ multiplex PCR, and the TCRdb table lists in-frame clones only, not all of them. The data show 130,000 to 150,000 clones, 80% to 90% seen once. Sequenced sample: PBMCs or T cells enriched from blood (not recorded which). The receptor set was obtained from a man between 60 and 70 years old who had recovered from COVID-19.

This chain uses TRBV23-1 with TRBJ2-2, with D unclear. TRBV23-1 is flagged as an ORF with uncertain function. V shed 2 bases and J shed 1 base, with 8 bases lying between them. The CDR3 spans 15 residues. CDR3 region: CASSQELVNTGELFF. The CDR3 region has the DNA TGCGCCAGCAGTCAAGAGCTGGTGAACACCGGGGAGCTGTTTTTT.

V usage is TRBV5-6 and J usage is TRBJ1-4, with D tentatively TRBD1 (5 bases). Germline V CDR1 and CDR2: SGHDT, YYEEEE. V lost 2 bases and J lost 8, with 16 bases in between. CDR3 length: 15 amino acids. The CDR3: CASSFGGGRGEKLFF. The CDR3 coding sequence is TGTGCCAGCAGCTTCGGGGGAGGGCGAGGGGAAAAACTGTTTTTT.

The CDR3 reads CASSTMRVGETQYF. The CDR3 DNA reads TGTGCCAGCAGCACTATGAGGGTTGGAGAGACCCAGTACTTC. The genes are TRBV11-2 and TRBJ2-5; maybe TRBD2 (5 bases). The CDR3 consists of 14 residues. Germline V gene sequence: CDR1 SGHAT, CDR2 FQNNGV. Trimming removed 5 bases from V and 4 bases from J, with 14 bases in between.

This chain joins TRBV7-9 and TRBJ2-7, with D hard to call. The V end was cut by 3 bases, the J end by 4 bases, with 4 bases between. The CDR3 is made up of 11 amino acids. Germline CDR1 reads SEHNR; CDR2 reads FQNEAQ (reference sequence). CDR3 coding DNA: TGTGCCAGCAGCTTGCAGTACGAGCAGTACTTC. It encodes CASSLQYEQYF.

The chain employs TRBV29-1 and TRBJ1-5; a possible D gene is TRBD1 (5 bases). V gave up 4 bases and J gave up 1 base, with 5 bases separating them. CDR1 SQVTM and CDR2 ANQGSEA come from the germline V gene. The CDR3 is made up of 12 amino acids. The CDR3 reads CSVGGSNQPQHF. The CDR3 DNA follows: TGCAGCGTTGGGGGCAGCAATCAGCCCCAGCATTTT. The full variable domain, completed using reference TRBV29-1 and TRBJ1-5, is SAVISQKPSRDICQRGTSLTIQCQVDSQVTMMFWYRQQPGQSLTLIATANQGSEATYESGFVIDKFPISRPNLTFSTLTVSNMSPEDSSIYLCSVGGSNQPQHFGDGTRLSIL.

The gene calls are TRBV2 and TRBJ1-1, with D hard to call. Germline V lookup: CDR1 SNHLY, CDR2 FYNNEI. The ends were cut back, 3 bases at V and 1 base at J, with 6 bases in the middle. The CDR3 spans 13 residues. The chain's CDR3 is CASSEGTNTEAFF. CDR3 coding DNA: TGTGCCAGCAGTGAGGGCACGAACACTGAAGCTTTCTTT.

V gene TRBV6-6 combines with J gene TRBJ1-1, with D tentatively TRBD1 (6 bases). The CDR3 runs to 14 residues. In germline, CDR1 is MNHNY, CDR2 SVGAGI (reference sequence). V gave up 7 bases and J gave up 0 bases, with 12 bases separating them. The CDR3 DNA follows: TGTGCCAGCAAGGGGGACACTCTGAACACTGAAGCTTTCTTT. Protein product: CASKGDTLNTEAFF.

The chain has TRBV28 and TRBJ1-5; no definite D call. CDR3 size: 12 residues. The germline V gene encodes CDR1 MDHEN and CDR2 SYDVKM. Trimming took 3 bases from V and 9 from J, leaving 9 bases between them. The DNA of the CDR3 is TGTGCCAGCAGTTTTAGGTCGGGGCCCCAGCATTTT. Translation gives CASSFRSGPQHF. Variable domain in full (rest from reference TRBV28 and TRBJ1-5): DVKVTQSSRYLVKRTGEKVFLECVQDMDHENMFWYRQDPGLGLRLIYFSYDVKMKEKGDIPEGYSVSREKKERFSLILESASTNQTSMYLCASSFRSGPQHFGDGTRLSIL.

The table lists this clone with a count of one. The chain links TRBV19 to TRBJ1-4; 9 bases are a match to TRBD1. CDR1 LNHDA and CDR2 SQIVND come from the germline V gene (reference sequence). The CDR3 is 14 residues long. V dropped 3 bases and J dropped 8; count of bases not matched to a gene: 4. As DNA, the CDR3 is TGTGCCAGTAGTATTGGGACAGGGCGCGAAAAACTGTTTTTT. Translation: CASSIGTGREKLFF.

The chain recombines TRBV5-1 with TRBJ2-1; tentative D call: TRBD2 (5 bases). CDR1 SGHRS and CDR2 YFSETQ come from the germline V gene. Trimming took 2 bases from V and 0 from J, leaving 9 bases between them. The CDR3 is 15 amino acids. For the CDR3, the DNA is TGCGCCAGCAGCTTCCGGGGAGACTCCTACAATGAGCAGTTCTTC. Protein: CASSFRGDSYNEQFF.

The V call is TRBV10-1, the J call TRBJ1-2; 7 nucleotides line up with TRBD1. This CDR3 comprises 13 residues. J was trimmed by 2 bases and V by 5 bases; bases with no gene match: 2. Germline CDR1 is WNHNN and CDR2 is SYGVQD (reference sequence). CDR3 in amino acids: CASSPQGNYGYTF. CDR3 sequence (DNA): TGCGCCAGCAGTCCACAGGGGAACTATGGCTACACCTTC.

V gene TRBV29-1 combines with J gene TRBJ2-7; TRBD2 is a possible D gene (5 bases). The length of the CDR3 is 12 residues. From germline, CDR1 is SQVTM and CDR2 ANQGSEA. Trimming took off 3 bases at V and 5 bases at J, with 11 bases between the two ends. CDR3: CSVDFTGNEQYF. The CDR3 DNA is TGCAGCGTTGATTTTACGGGGAACGAGCAGTACTTC.